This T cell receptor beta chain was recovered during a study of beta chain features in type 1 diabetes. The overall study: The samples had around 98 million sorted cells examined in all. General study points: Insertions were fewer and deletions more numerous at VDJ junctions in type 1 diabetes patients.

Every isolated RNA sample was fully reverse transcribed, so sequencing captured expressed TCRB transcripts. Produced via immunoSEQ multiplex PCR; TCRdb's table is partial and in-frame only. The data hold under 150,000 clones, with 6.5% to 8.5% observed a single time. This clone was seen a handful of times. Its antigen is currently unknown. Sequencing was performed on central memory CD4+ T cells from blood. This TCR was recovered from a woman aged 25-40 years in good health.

CDR3 sequence: CASSQDLVRTYEQYF. In DNA, the CDR3 is TGTGCCAGCAGCCAAGACCTAGTAAGGACCTACGAGCAGTACTTC. The chain couples TRBV14 to TRBJ2-7; D call uncertain. The ends were cut back, 0 bases at V and 2 bases at J, with 11 bases in the middle. Germline V CDR1 and CDR2: SGHDN, FVKESK. The CDR3 covers 15 residues.